One sample yielded the 27 T cell receptor beta chains listed below, sequenced in a study of cytomegalovirus exposure and HLA in healthy donors. Primers included in the PCR were 60 Vbeta and 13 Jbeta primers. Sequencing was performed with immunoSEQ multiplex PCR; in TCRdb, only in-frame clones are kept and a portion is missing. The data contain tens of thousands of clones, around 77% of them singletons. The sequenced material came from PBMCs. Every receptor here comes from a man aged 30 to 45 in good health and CMV-seronegative.

This chain uses TRBV11-2 with TRBJ2-3; unclear D gene. Germline values: CDR1 SGHAT, CDR2 FQNNGV. The CDR3 has 13 amino acids. V dropped 1 base and J dropped 4 bases, with 6 bases sitting between them. CDR3 bases: TGTGCCAGCAGCTTAGCCTGGCCAGATACGCAGTATTTT. Amino acids: CASSLAWPDTQYF.

As regards this clone: The junction departs from germline at one end; a sequencing error may be responsible. The gene calls are TRBV7-9 and TRBJ1-2; perhaps TRBD1 as D (5 bases). This CDR3 is built from 16 residues. Germline V CDR1 and CDR2: SEHNR, FQNEAQ (reference sequence). The CDR3 nucleotides are TGTTCCAGCAGCTTAGATCCCAGGGTGCGTCCGTATGGCTACACCTTC. Protein: CSSSLDPRVRPYGYTF. Looking up the rest from reference TRBV7-9 and TRBJ1-2 gives the full variable domain: DTGVSQNPRHKITKRGQNVTFRCDPISEHNRLYWYRQTLGQGPEFLTYFQNEAQLEKSRLLSDRFSAERPKGSFSTLEIQRTEQGDSAMYLCSSSLDPRVRPYGYTFGSGTRLTVV.

Only one count was recorded for this clone. This rearrangement joins TRBV11-2 to TRBJ2-5; TRBD1 matches at 9 bases. V lost 1 base, J lost 5 bases, and 11 bases stayed unmatched. This CDR3 contains 17 residues. Per the germline V gene, CDR1 is SGHAT and CDR2 is FQNNGV. CDR3 nucleotides: TGTGCCAGCAGCTTAGGGACAGGGGAAATAACCATCGAGACCCAGTACTTC. Translation: CASSLGTGEITIETQYF.

The rearrangement uses TRBV11-3 and TRBJ2-7; D may be TRBD2 (5 bases). CDR3 length: 12 amino acids. Germline lookup yields CDR1 SGHNT and CDR2 YENEEA. Between the trimmed V and J ends, which lost 7 bases and 3 bases, there was a span of 10 bases. CDR3 in DNA: TGTGCCAGCACCCCGAGGGTCTACGAGCAGTACTTC. Translating gives CASTPRVYEQYF.

V is TRBV15 and J is TRBJ2-1, with 10 bases matching TRBD2. Trimming at V came to 4 bases and at J to 6 bases, leaving 0 bases not matched to a gene. The CDR3 covers 13 residues. Germline V CDR1 and CDR2: LNHNV, YYDKDF (reference sequence). The CDR3 sequence: CATSTSGSNEQFF. The CDR3 region has the DNA TGTGCCACCAGCACTAGCGGGAGCAATGAGCAGTTCTTC.

Notes on this clone: The junction departs from germline at one end; a sequencing error may be responsible. The chain couples TRBV7-9 to TRBJ1-5, with TRBD1 as a possible D gene (6 bases). The CDR3 runs to 13 residues. Per the germline V gene, CDR1 is SEHNR and CDR2 is FQNEAQ (reference sequence). The CDR3 DNA reads as TGTTCCAGCAGCTCCTCAGGGGATCAGCCCCAGCATTTT. It specifies CSSSSSGDQPQHF. Full variable domain (missing parts from reference TRBV7-9 and TRBJ1-5): DTGVSQNPRHKITKRGQNVTFRCDPISEHNRLYWYRQTLGQGPEFLTYFQNEAQLEKSRLLSDRFSAERPKGSFSTLEIQRTEQGDSAMYLCSSSSSGDQPQHFGDGTRLSIL.

The rearrangement links TRBV5-1 to TRBJ2-7; D gene ambiguous. Trimming cost V 3 bases and J 2 bases, with 15 bases left between them. This CDR3 is 15 amino acids long. Germline CDR1 reads SGHRS; CDR2 reads YFSETQ. CDR3 protein: CASSSSGQFPYEQYF. CDR3 coding DNA: TGCGCCAGCAGCTCCTCAGGTCAATTTCCCTACGAGCAGTACTTC.

The chain has TRBV28 and TRBJ2-4; D is possibly TRBD2 (7 bases). Germline V gene data show CDR1 as MDHEN and CDR2 as SYDVKM. Between the trimmed V and J ends, which lost 7 bases and 0 bases, there was a span of 13 bases. The CDR3 consists of 15 residues. CDR3 nucleotides: TGTGCCAGCAATAAGGGGGGGCTAGCCAAAAACATTCAGTACTTC. This encodes CASNKGGLAKNIQYF.

The chain links TRBV30 to TRBJ2-7, with D possibly TRBD2 on 6 matching bases. In germline, CDR1 is GTSNPN, CDR2 SVGIG (reference sequence). The V and J ends lost 4 bases and 6 bases respectively, with 16 bases between them. There are 13 residues in the CDR3. CDR3 sequence: CAWNGIPGGEQYF. CDR3 DNA sequence: TGTGCCTGGAACGGGATCCCCGGGGGCGAGCAGTACTTC.

The gene calls are TRBV18 and TRBJ2-7; a weak D match, TRBD2 (6 bases). Germline assignment: CDR1 KGHSH and CDR2 LQKENI. Trimming removed 0 bases from V and 6 bases from J, with 6 bases in between. CDR3 size: 12 residues. The CDR3, as DNA: TGTGCCAGCTCACCACCGGGGGGCGAGCAGTACTTC. It is translated as CASSPPGGEQYF. The variable domain in full, completed from reference TRBV18 and TRBJ2-7, reads NAGVMQNPRHLVRRRGQEARLRCSPMKGHSHVYWYRQLPEEGLKFMVYLQKENIIDESGMPKERFSAEFPKEGPSILRIQQVVRGDSAAYFCASSPPGGEQYFGPGTRLTVT.

The chain uses TRBV9 and TRBJ2-7; D gene unclear. Germline lookup yields CDR1 SGDLS and CDR2 YYNGEE. The CDR3 covers 13 residues. V shed 0 bases and J shed 5 bases, with 9 bases lying between them. CDR3 in DNA: TGTGCCAGCAGCGTAGGCCCGGTGGACGAGCAGTACTTC. Translation: CASSVGPVDEQYF.

This rearrangement joins TRBV6-1 to TRBJ2-3; D remains ambiguous. In germline, CDR1 is MNHNS, CDR2 SASEGT. The V end lost 6 bases, the J end lost 1 base, and 8 bases lay between the germline ends. CDR3 size: 13 residues. Written as DNA, the CDR3 is TGTGCCAGCAGCCCGACTGGCACAGATACGCAGTATTTT. As protein: CASSPTGTDTQYF.

Only one count was recorded for this clone. A read error may produce the germline difference seen at one junction end. V usage is TRBV7-9 and J usage is TRBJ2-1; TRBD2 aligns across 11 bases. Per the germline V gene, CDR1 is SEHNR and CDR2 is FQNEAQ (reference sequence). The CDR3 loop spans 15 amino acids. The CDR3 bases are TGTTCCAGCAGCTTAGCGGGGGGGGCCGGGAATGAGCAGTTCTTC. It translates to CSSSLAGGAGNEQFF.

This clone showed up just once. This sequence joins TRBV13 and TRBJ2-7, with a possible D match to TRBD1 (5 bases). Trimming took 5 bases from V and 1 from J, leaving 6 bases between them. The CDR3 is made up of 12 amino acids. Germline V gene lookup returns CDR1 PRHDT and CDR2 FYEKMQ (reference sequence). CDR3 in amino acids: CASSQGSYEQYF. DNA for the CDR3: TGTGCCAGCAGCCAGGGTTCCTACGAGCAGTACTTC.

This clone was recorded only once. This chain's CDR3 is CASSQDDSYQETQYF. Here the CDR3 DNA reads TGTGCCAGCAGCCAAGATGACTCGTACCAAGAGACCCAGTACTTC. V usage is TRBV4-2 and J usage is TRBJ2-5; D is ambiguous. Germline CDR1 is LGHNA and CDR2 is YNFKEQ. This CDR3 comprises 15 residues. V gave up 0 bases and J gave up 0 bases, with 8 bases separating them.

J is TRBJ2-1 and V is TRBV27; TRBD1 aligns across 12 bases. Germline V gene data show CDR1 as MNHEY and CDR2 as SMNVEV (reference sequence). V was clipped by 10 bases and J by 4 bases; unmatched bases: 11. The CDR3 runs to 16 residues. CDR3 region: CATESKGQGAYNEQFF. The CDR3 bases are TGTGCCACCGAATCCAAGGGACAGGGGGCGTACAATGAGCAGTTCTTC.

In this sample, this clone turned up once. The CDR3 region is CASSSGGPFLYGYTF. The CDR3 DNA is TGTGCCAGCTCATCAGGGGGACCCTTCCTCTATGGCTACACCTTC. The chain employs TRBV18 and TRBJ1-2; 7 bases align to TRBD1. CDR1 KGHSH and CDR2 LQKENI come from the germline V gene. CDR3 length equals 15 residues. Trimming at V came to 5 bases and at J to 4 bases, leaving 10 bases not matched to a gene.

The rearrangement links TRBV27 to TRBJ1-1; a weak D match, TRBD1 (5 bases). Trimming stripped 4 bases from V and 6 bases from J, with 9 bases between. The CDR3 runs to 12 residues. The germline V gene has CDR1 MNHEY and CDR2 SMNVEV (reference sequence). CDR3 sequence: CASSYRGAEAFF. DNA of the CDR3: TGTGCCAGCAGTTATCGGGGGGCTGAAGCTTTCTTT.

This clone was seen a few times. The chain recombines TRBV6-5 with TRBJ1-1; D uncertain. The CDR3 spans 14 residues. Germline-derived CDR1 and CDR2 are MNHEY and SVGAGI. Trimming left V 2 bases short and J 6 bases short, with 13 bases between. The CDR3 bases are TGTGCCAGCAGTTACGGGTACAGTTTCGCTGAAGCTTTCTTT. Its translation is CASSYGYSFAEAFF.

The chain links TRBV7-2 to TRBJ1-5; possibly TRBD1 for D (6 bases). Germline V CDR1 and CDR2: SGHTA, FQGNSA. The CDR3 sequence is 17 residues long. V gave up 3 bases and J gave up 4 bases, with 19 bases separating them. In DNA form, the CDR3 reads TGTGCCAGCAGCTTTTCTCTAGGTTCGAGGGGGAATCAGCCCCAGCATTTT. Its translation: CASSFSLGSRGNQPQHF. Combining the CDR3 with reference TRBV7-2 and TRBJ1-5 gives the whole variable domain GAGVSQSPSNKVTEKGKDVELRCDPISGHTALYWYRQSLGQGLEFLIYFQGNSAPDKSGLPSDRFSAERTGGSVSTLTIQRTQQEDSAVYLCASSFSLGSRGNQPQHFGDGTRLSIL.

V and J are TRBV14 and TRBJ1-1, with TRBD1 as a possible D gene (6 bases). The germline CDR1 and CDR2 sequences are SGHDN and FVKESK. The CDR3 length is 15 residues. The V and J ends lost 1 base and 1 base respectively, with 10 bases between them. The CDR3 here is CASSQGRQANTEAFF. The CDR3 DNA is TGTGCCAGCAGCCAAGGGCGACAGGCGAACACTGAAGCTTTCTTT. The full variable domain, with the rest looked up from reference TRBV14 and TRBJ1-1, is EAGVTQFPSHSVIEKGQTVTLRCDPISGHDNLYWYRRVMGKEIKFLLHFVKESKQDESGMPNNRFLAERTGGTYSTLKVQPAELEDSGVYFCASSQGRQANTEAFFGQGTRLTVV.

This sequence joins TRBV7-8 and TRBJ1-1, with D perhaps matching TRBD1 (6 bases). The CDR3 is made up of 14 amino acids. Germline V lookup: CDR1 SGHVS, CDR2 FQNEAQ. The V end was cut by 5 bases, the J end by 5 bases, with 15 bases between. This chain's CDR3 is CASSATDRSTEAFF. CDR3 DNA sequence: TGTGCCAGCAGCGCGACCGACAGGAGTACTGAAGCTTTCTTT.

The CDR3 reads CASSLGLQETQYF. CDR3 coding DNA: TGTGCCAGCAGCTTGGGACTTCAAGAGACCCAGTACTTC. The chain recombines TRBV7-8 with TRBJ2-5; D possibly corresponds to TRBD2 (6 bases). The V end lost 3 bases, the J end lost 2 bases, and 7 bases lay between the germline ends. This CDR3 is 13 amino acids long. CDR1 and CDR2 from the germline V gene are SGHVS and FQNEAQ.

V and J are TRBV5-1 and TRBJ2-7; D may be TRBD1 (6 bases). The CDR3 is made up of 14 amino acids. Germline V gives CDR1 SGHRS, CDR2 YFSETQ. V dropped 0 bases and J dropped 3 bases, with 10 bases sitting between them. CDR3 DNA: TGCGCCAGCAGCTTGGACAGGGCAATCTACGAGCAGTACTTC. Its protein product is CASSLDRAIYEQYF.

This sequence joins TRBV4-3 and TRBJ1-4, with D maybe TRBD1 (5 bases). Germline CDR1 and CDR2: LGHNA and YSLEER. Between the trimmed V and J ends, which lost 3 bases and 4 bases, there was a span of 15 bases. This CDR3 comprises 16 residues. The CDR3 coding sequence is TGCGCCAGCAGCCAGGGCATCCGACAGTTTAATGAAAAACTGTTTTTT. Translation: CASSQGIRQFNEKLFF.

This clone was counted a few times. The chain joins TRBV7-9 to TRBJ1-3; no reliable D call. The germline gives CDR1 SEHNR, CDR2 FQNEAQ (reference sequence). V shed 5 bases and J shed 12 bases, with 17 bases lying between them. The CDR3 is 13 residues long. CDR3 in amino acids: CASSPLEGPFIYF. DNA of the CDR3: TGTGCCAGCAGCCCCCTAGAGGGCCCCTTCATATATTTT. The whole variable domain, filled in from reference TRBV7-9 and TRBJ1-3, reads DTGVSQNPRHKITKRGQNVTFRCDPISEHNRLYWYRQTLGQGPEFLTYFQNEAQLEKSRLLSDRFSAERPKGSFSTLEIQRTEQGDSAMYLCASSPLEGPFIYFGEGSWLTVV.

This chain connects TRBV5-6 to TRBJ2-7; 7 bases fit TRBD2. Germline CDR1 is SGHDT and CDR2 is YYEEEE. The J segment lost 3 bases and the V segment lost 4 bases, leaving 4 bases of the junction unmatched. The CDR3 spans 13 residues. In nucleotides, the CDR3 is TGTGCCAGCAGCCACGGACTAGACTACGAGCAGTACTTC. Encoded protein: CASSHGLDYEQYF.